This T cell receptor (beta chain) was profiled in a study of blood T cells in healthy people across ages. Findings and limits, study-wide: Strong correlation was found linking TCR beta diversity to naive T cell percentage. Estimated diversity, derived from one million T cells, was regarded as an underestimate.

Healthy Russian Caucasian donors spanned ages about 6 to 100 years. A second PCR of 7 to 11 cycles used a sample-barcoded 5' primer and a J-beta primer mix. A 12-random-nucleotide template-switch adaptor tagged each cDNA molecule. Each CDR3 protein is one row after TCRdb ran MiXCR on the 5' RACE reads. Of some 1.4 million distinct CDR3 sequences in the sample, approximately 40% were seen once. The CDR3 loop spans 12 amino acids. In germline, CDR1 is MDHEN, CDR2 SYDVKM. Remarks on this clonotype: The antigen is not known. An end of the junction does not agree with germline; a read error may underlie this.

This clonotype was sampled from a woman between 18 and 30 years old in good health. Sequenced sample: blood. The V and J genes are TRBV28 and TRBJ2-1, with a weak D call TRBD2 (6 bases). The CDR3 protein is CVSSRDSWEQFF. As DNA, the CDR3 is TGTGTCAGCAGCAGGGACTCCTGGGAGCAGTTCTTC.